These 8 T cell receptor beta chains originate from one sample sequenced in a study of T cells in women clearing cervical HPV infection (dated by TCRdb to the late 2010s). Libraries were built with the immunoSEQ multiplex PCR assay. The immuneACCESS repertoire file appears here via TCRdb, limited to in-frame rearrangements. These files lack a portion of the clones; in checked studies, under half of the deficit traces to unresolved V genes, and the cause of the others is not known. This sample's table has entries for roughly 13,000 clones. Of the sample, 7.6% falls within the top ten clones. The sequencing sample was made of blood buffy coat. The receptors were sampled from a woman between 18 and 75 years old with a cervical HPV16 infection that either progressed to CIN3+ or cleared (not recorded which).

In regard to this clone: The read is 3 residues too short to cover the CDR3 end, so that end is filled in from the germline J gene. The V and J genes are TRBV24-1 and TRBJ2-1, with TRBD1 matching over 9 bases. The CDR3 is made up of 18 amino acids. J was trimmed by 6 bases and V by 5 bases; bases with no gene match: 16. In germline, CDR1 is KGHDR, CDR2 SFDVKD. The CDR3: CATSAPTHPMTGGNEQFF. The sequenced part of the CDR3 DNA is TGTGCCACCAGTGCCCCGACACACCCCATGACAGGGGGCAATGAG.

On this clone: The CDR3 end is not reached by the read, which stops 3 residues before it; the germline J gene fills it in. This sequence joins TRBV18 and TRBJ2-2; D is unclear. The CDR3 contains 15 residues. Germline CDR1 and CDR2: KGHSH and LQKENI. The CDR3 protein is CASSPQGAYNSPLFF. CDR3 DNA, as far as it was read: TGTGCCAGCTCACCACAGGGCGCTTATAATTCACCG. Drawing the rest from reference TRBV18 and TRBJ2-2, the complete variable domain is NAGVMQNPRHLVRRRGQEARLRCSPMKGHSHVYWYRQLPEEGLKFMVYLQKENIIDESGMPKERFSAEFPKEGPSILRIQQVVRGDSAAYFCASSPQGAYNSPLFFGEGSRLTVL.

Points on this clone: The read gets to within 3 residues of the CDR3 end, and the germline J gene fills in the rest. The chain combines TRBV7-9 with TRBJ1-4, with 7 bases fitting TRBD1. V shed 5 bases, J shed 10 bases, and the junction held 7 bases outside the gene matches. The CDR3 extends over 13 amino acids. Germline V CDR1 and CDR2: SEHNR, FQNEAQ (reference sequence). The DNA read from the CDR3 is TGTGCCAGCAGCCTACCGACAGGGTCAAAA. Residues: CASSLPTGSK. The complete CDR3 sequence is CASSLPTGSKLFF.

Details on this clone: The CDR3 is cut off 3 residues early in the read; its end comes from the germline J gene. The chain has TRBV29-1 and TRBJ2-1; 11 bases agree with TRBD2. J was trimmed by 4 bases and V by 2 bases; bases with no gene match: 7. There are 16 residues in the CDR3. CDR1 and CDR2 from the germline V gene are SQVTM and ANQGSEA. CDR3 DNA (partial): TGCAGCGTTGAATTCCCGGGACTAGCGGATTACAATGAG. Translated, it gives CSVEFPGLADYNE. The whole CDR3 protein reads CSVEFPGLADYNEQFF.

As for this clone: A read error may account for a junction end that differs from germline. From the germline J gene comes the end of the CDR3, since the read stops 3 residues before it. The same CDR3 is also encoded by other DNA sequences in this sample. This rearrangement joins TRBV19 to TRBJ1-3; TRBD1 aligns across 8 bases. CDR3 length equals 16 residues. Germline lookup yields CDR1 LNHDA and CDR2 SQIVND (reference sequence). CDR3 loop: CASLRDRTFSGNTIYF. The DNA read from the CDR3 is TGTGCCAGCCTCCGGGACAGGACCTTCTCTGGAAACACA.

Of note for this clone: Sequencing ends 3 residues short of the CDR3 end; the germline J gene provides the rest. The rearrangement uses TRBV5-6 and TRBJ1-2; 8 nucleotides match TRBD1. The CDR3 is 13 amino acids. V shed 4 bases and J 3 bases; nucleotides not matched to a gene: 2. Germline V lookup: CDR1 SGHDT, CDR2 YYEEEE. The CDR3 spells CASSRGQDYGYTF. The part of the CDR3 DNA that was read is TGTGCCAGCAGCCGGGGACAGGACTATGGC.

The CDR3: CASSPDRDHPTQETAFF. The DNA read from the CDR3 is TGTGCCAGCTCACCAGACAGGGATCACCCAACCCAAGAGACA. The rearrangement links TRBV18 to TRBJ1-1; 7 nucleotides align to TRBD1. The observed sequence ends 3 residues before the CDR3 terminus, with the missing tail filled in from the germline J gene. CDR1 is KGHSH and CDR2 is LQKENI in the germline V gene. This CDR3 comprises 17 residues.

On this clone: The read terminates 3 residues before the CDR3 end, so the remaining end is supplied by the germline J gene. The V call is TRBV11-3, the J call TRBJ2-2; no firm D call. CDR1 is SGHNT and CDR2 is YENEEA in the germline V gene. This CDR3 spans 11 amino acids. V was trimmed by 5 bases and J by 10 bases, leaving 8 bases between them. CDR3 bases read: TGTGCCAGCAGCGAAGGGTCGGAG. Its protein is CASSEGSE. The CDR3 in its entirety is CASSEGSELFF.